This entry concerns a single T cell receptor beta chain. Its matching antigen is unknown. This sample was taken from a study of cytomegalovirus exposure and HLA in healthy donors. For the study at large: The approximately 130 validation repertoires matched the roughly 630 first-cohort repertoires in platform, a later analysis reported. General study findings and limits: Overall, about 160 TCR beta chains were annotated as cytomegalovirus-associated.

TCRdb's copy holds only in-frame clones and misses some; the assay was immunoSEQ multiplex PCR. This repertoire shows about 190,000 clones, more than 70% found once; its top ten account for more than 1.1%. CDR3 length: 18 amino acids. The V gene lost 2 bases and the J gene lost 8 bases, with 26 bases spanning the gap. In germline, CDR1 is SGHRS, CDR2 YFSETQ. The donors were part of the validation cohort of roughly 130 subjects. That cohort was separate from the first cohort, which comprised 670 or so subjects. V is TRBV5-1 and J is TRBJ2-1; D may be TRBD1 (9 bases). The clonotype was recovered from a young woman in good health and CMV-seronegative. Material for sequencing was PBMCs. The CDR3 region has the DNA TGCGCCAGCAGCTTACAACCCGTAGCGGGACAGGGAGTCGATGAGCAGTTCTTC. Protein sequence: CASSLQPVAGQGVDEQFF.